This T cell receptor beta chain appears in the sequencing data of a study of shared clonotypes between healthy human individuals. In the study overall: Per donor, CD8 memory used one plate, CD8 naive used two, CD4 memory used three and CD4 naive used three.

Only CD45RO-negative cells positively selected for CCR7 counted as naive CD8 cells, so terminally differentiated effector memory CD45RA+ cells were excluded. The CDR3 is 16 amino acids. The input for sorted-subset replicate PCRs was around 210 ng DNA, 25,000 to 35,000 T cell genomes. TCRdb keeps only in-frame clones here, not all; method: immunoSEQ multiplex PCR. The sample yields roughly 2.1 million clones, roughly 91% seen once. The study's findings and limits: The generation probabilities recorded for non-shared clonotypes fell below those of clonotypes shared by all four donors. Donors were few, which limited the genetic and exposure-history diversity represented.

As for this clone: Its antigen remains unidentified.

The sequenced sample consisted of naive CD8+ T cells from PBMCs. The receptor was derived from a man aged 18 to 30 in good health. Some clones in this sample may be carry-over from other donors' samples. The chain combines TRBV21-1 with TRBJ1-1. TRBV21-1 is an annotated pseudogene. CDR3 in amino acids: CASSSRGRGMNTEAFF. The CDR3 region has the DNA TGTGCCAGCAGCAGTCGGGGGCGAGGGATGAACACTGAAGCTTTCTTT.